Each of the 5 T cell receptor beta chains below was sequenced from the same sample in a study of blood T cell repertoires in COVID-19 (dated by TCRdb to 2018 to 2021). Preparation of the library involved the immunoSEQ multiplex PCR assay. TCRdb carries this immuneACCESS record with in-frame sequences only. Its versions omit some clonotypes, under half of them owing to an unresolved V gene in the studies checked, with the rest unexplained. For this sample the table gives approximately 290,000 clones, of which 70% to 90% were detected only once. The top ten clones comprise approximately 4% of the sample. Material for sequencing was PBMCs or T cells enriched from blood (not recorded which). The receptors come from a young woman who had recovered from COVID-19.

The chain couples TRBV7-8 to TRBJ1-5, with D uncertain. V lost 6 bases, J lost 0 bases, and 9 bases lay in between. This CDR3 spans 14 amino acids. From germline, CDR1 is SGHVS and CDR2 FQNEAQ. As DNA, the CDR3 is TGTGCCAGCAGGTTCGGTGCTAGCAATCAGCCCCAGCATTTT. This encodes CASRFGASNQPQHF.

This clone has only a few counts. The chain combines TRBV28 with TRBJ1-5, with D maybe TRBD1 (5 bases). The germline CDR1 and CDR2 sequences are MDHEN and SYDVKM. V lost 7 bases and J 3 bases, leaving 19 bases between the germline ends. The CDR3 consists of 16 residues. The CDR3 protein is CASTSPQGATNQPQHF. The CDR3 DNA reads as TGTGCCAGCACCAGCCCCCAAGGGGCAACCAATCAGCCCCAGCATTTT.

The chain has TRBV5-4 and TRBJ2-2, with 7 bases matching TRBD1. V lost 4 bases, J lost 6 bases, and 6 bases stayed unmatched. CDR1 is SGHNT and CDR2 is YYREEE in the germline V gene (reference sequence). CDR3 length: 14 amino acids. The CDR3 region has the DNA TGTGCCAGCAGCACGCCGGGACAGTCCGGGGAGCTGTTTTTT. Translated, it gives CASSTPGQSGELFF.

V and J are TRBV24-1 and TRBJ1-1, with D possibly matching TRBD1 (5 bases). The CDR3 runs 13 residues. V lost 9 bases, J lost 0 bases, and 10 bases lay in between. Germline CDR1 reads KGHDR; CDR2 reads SFDVKD. Here the CDR3 DNA reads TGTGCCACCCGCGCGACAGTGAACACTGAAGCTTTCTTT. It specifies CATRATVNTEAFF.

This clone has only one observation. J is TRBJ1-1 and V is TRBV7-9, with D maybe TRBD1 (5 bases). This CDR3 spans 12 amino acids. Germline CDR1 and CDR2: SEHNR and FQNEAQ (reference sequence). Trimming took 5 bases from V and 10 from J, leaving 14 bases between them. Written as DNA, the CDR3 is TGTGCCAGCAGCCTCCCAGGGTTGGGAGCTTTCTTT. Protein sequence: CASSLPGLGAFF. The whole variable domain, remainder taken from reference TRBV7-9 and TRBJ1-1, is DTGVSQNPRHKITKRGQNVTFRCDPISEHNRLYWYRQTLGQGPEFLTYFQNEAQLEKSRLLSDRFSAERPKGSFSTLEIQRTEQGDSAMYLCASSLPGLGAFFGQGTRLTVV.